This entry lists 31 T cell receptor beta chains sequenced from one sample in a study of blood T cell repertoires in COVID-19. Profiled with immunoSEQ multiplex PCR; TCRdb holds only in-frame clones, not every one. Of some 320,000 clones listed, roughly 91% are singletons. The material sequenced was peripheral blood. These receptors were collected from a woman aged 30 to 39 with COVID-19, enrolled during active disease.

This chain uses TRBV27 with TRBJ1-1, with 8 bases identical to TRBD1. The germline gives CDR1 MNHEY, CDR2 SMNVEV (reference sequence). V was clipped by 5 bases and J by 1 base; unmatched bases: 6. This CDR3 contains 15 residues. The chain's CDR3 is CASSPRQGTNTEAFF. DNA of the CDR3: TGTGCCAGCAGTCCTAGACAGGGGACGAACACTGAAGCTTTCTTT.

The chain joins TRBV3-1 (or the pseudogene TRBV3-2) to TRBJ2-4; 9 positions match TRBD1. Germline assignment: CDR1 LGHDT and CDR2 YNNKEL (reference sequence). J lost 9 bases, V lost 1 base, and 7 bases had no gene match. The CDR3 covers 15 residues. CDR3: CASSQVPTGGVIQYF. CDR3 coding DNA: TGTGCCAGCAGCCAAGTACCGACAGGGGGGGTCATTCAGTACTTC.

The chain uses TRBV19 and TRBJ2-7, with D hard to call. The germline CDR1 and CDR2 sequences are LNHDA and SQIVND (reference sequence). V was trimmed by 3 bases and J by 5 bases, leaving 17 bases between them. This CDR3 is built from 15 residues. CDR3 sequence: CASSIGLGTWDEQYF. CDR3 coding DNA: TGTGCCAGTAGTATTGGATTGGGCACCTGGGACGAGCAGTACTTC. The whole variable domain, remainder taken from reference TRBV19 and TRBJ2-7, is DGGITQSPKYLFRKEGQNVTLSCEQNLNHDAMYWYRQDPGQGLRLIYYSQIVNDFQKGDIAEGYSVSREKKESFPLTVTSAQKNPTAFYLCASSIGLGTWDEQYFGPGTRLTVT.

This rearrangement joins TRBV12-3 or TRBV12-4 to TRBJ1-5, with D unclear. Trimming shortened V by 3 bases and J by 13 bases, and 10 bases separated the two germline ends. CDR3 length: 11 residues. The CDR3 DNA sequence: TGTGCCAGCAGTTTCGGCGGCGCACAGCATTTT. Translating gives CASSFGGAQHF.

The chain's CDR3 is CASSSSGAANYGYTF. As DNA, the CDR3 is TGTGCCAGCAGCTCCTCCGGAGCAGCTAACTATGGCTACACCTTC. V usage is TRBV7-9 and J usage is TRBJ1-2; D uncertain. The germline V and J ends were trimmed by 4 bases and 0 bases, with 12 bases remaining between them. Germline V lookup: CDR1 SEHNR, CDR2 FQNEAQ (reference sequence). This CDR3 comprises 15 residues.

The chain is built from TRBV6-5 and TRBJ1-6, with D possibly matching TRBD1 (6 bases). V shed 5 bases and J shed 11 bases, with 13 bases lying between them. CDR3 length: 13 residues. Germline CDR1 is MNHEY and CDR2 is SVGAGI. The CDR3 DNA sequence: TGTGCCAGCAGTAAACTTCAGGGGCCACCCCTCCACTTT. It is translated as CASSKLQGPPLHF.

In the case of this clone: The junction departs from the called germline gene at one end, perhaps through a read error. This sequence joins TRBV6-5 and TRBJ1-2; D is uncertain. CDR3 length: 12 amino acids. CDR1 and CDR2 from the germline V gene are MNHEY and SVGAGI. CDR3 sequence: CASSYSSADSDF. In DNA form, the CDR3 reads TGTGCCAGCAGTTACTCTTCGGCAGACTCTGACTTC.

This chain uses TRBV19 with TRBJ2-7, with a weak D call TRBD1 (6 bases). The germline gives CDR1 LNHDA, CDR2 SQIVND (reference sequence). The CDR3 sequence is 14 residues long. V lost 10 bases and J 0 bases, leaving 16 bases between the germline ends. CDR3 sequence (DNA): TGTGCCACCACCGGGACACCCCCCTCCTACGAGCAGTACTTC. Translation: CATTGTPPSYEQYF. Full variable domain (rest looked up from reference TRBV19 and TRBJ2-7): DGGITQSPKYLFRKEGQNVTLSCEQNLNHDAMYWYRQDPGQGLRLIYYSQIVNDFQKGDIAEGYSVSREKKESFPLTVTSAQKNPTAFYLCATTGTPPSYEQYFGPGTRLTVT.

This clone was recorded a few times. V gene TRBV27 combines with J gene TRBJ1-5, with TRBD1 as a possible D gene (6 bases). Germline V gives CDR1 MNHEY, CDR2 SMNVEV (reference sequence). CDR3 size: 15 residues. V gave up 3 bases and J gave up 5 bases, with 14 bases separating them. The CDR3 sequence: CASSFPQGRDQPQHF. The CDR3 coding sequence is TGTGCCAGCAGTTTCCCGCAGGGGAGGGATCAGCCCCAGCATTTT.

The chain is built from TRBV27 and TRBJ1-2, with D possibly being TRBD1 (5 bases). The germline V and J ends were trimmed by 6 bases and 1 base, with 12 bases remaining between them. Germline lookup yields CDR1 MNHEY and CDR2 SMNVEV (reference sequence). The CDR3 consists of 14 residues. CDR3 in amino acids: CASSPLGLNYGYTF. CDR3 nucleotide sequence: TGTGCCAGCAGCCCCTTGGGACTTAACTATGGCTACACCTTC.

This rearrangement joins TRBV24-1 to TRBJ2-7, with 7 bases aligning to TRBD1. J was trimmed by 3 bases and V by 8 bases; bases with no gene match: 12. CDR3 length: 15 amino acids. Germline loops: CDR1 KGHDR, CDR2 SFDVKD. DNA for the CDR3: TGTGCCACCATGAGAGGGGGCACAGGGGACTACGAGCAGTACTTC. This sequence encodes CATMRGGTGDYEQYF.

The chain has TRBV28 and TRBJ2-2; D gene ambiguous. Germline V gene lookup returns CDR1 MDHEN and CDR2 SYDVKM. The CDR3 length is 12 residues. The germline V and J ends were trimmed by 7 bases and 4 bases, with 7 bases remaining between them. The CDR3 region has the DNA TGTGCCAGCAAAAGCGCCACCGGGGAGCTGTTTTTT. This codes for CASKSATGELFF.

The chain joins TRBV11-2 to TRBJ2-7; 7 positions match TRBD1. J lost 0 bases, V lost 3 bases, and 2 bases had no gene match. Germline loops: CDR1 SGHAT, CDR2 FQNNGV. There are 14 residues in the CDR3. This CDR3 reads CASSFNRGSYEQYF. In DNA, the CDR3 is TGTGCCAGCAGCTTCAACAGGGGCTCCTACGAGCAGTACTTC. The full variable domain, its missing parts supplied by reference TRBV11-2 and TRBJ2-7, is EAGVAQSPRYKIIEKRQSVAFWCNPISGHATLYWYQQILGQGPKLLIQFQNNGVVDDSQLPKDRFSAERLKGVDSTLKIQPAKLEDSAVYLCASSFNRGSYEQYFGPGTRLTVT.

This sequence joins TRBV6-5 and TRBJ1-1; no reliable D call. Germline V gene data show CDR1 as MNHEY and CDR2 as SVGAGI. Trimming removed 2 bases from V and 0 bases from J, with 4 bases in between. The CDR3 totals 13 residues. CDR3 loop: CASSYLLNTEAFF. Here the CDR3 DNA reads TGTGCCAGCAGTTACCTCCTGAACACTGAAGCTTTCTTT.

The J gene is TRBJ1-1, the V gene TRBV6-2 or TRBV6-3, with no clear D. Trimming left V 6 bases short and J 8 bases short, with 19 bases between. The germline gives CDR1 MNHEY, CDR2 SVGEGT. This CDR3 contains 14 residues. CDR3 amino acids: CASSLMLAGGEAFF. As DNA, the CDR3 is TGTGCCAGCAGCCTCATGCTGGCGGGCGGGGAAGCTTTCTTT.

For this clone: Other DNA variants within this sample encode the same CDR3. The rearrangement joins TRBV30 to TRBJ2-1; the match to TRBD2 covers 11 bases. The V segment lost 0 bases and the J segment 6 bases; nucleotides outside the gene matches: 4. CDR3 length: 15 amino acids. Germline V lookup: CDR1 GTSNPN, CDR2 SVGIG (reference sequence). CDR3 bases: TGTGCCTGGAGTGTAAGACTAGCGGGGTCCAATGAGCAGTTCTTC. Its translation is CAWSVRLAGSNEQFF.

The chain recombines TRBV10-2 with TRBJ2-7, with TRBD2 as a possible D gene (5 bases). The CDR3 sequence is 16 residues long. V lost 2 bases, J lost 0 bases, and 14 bases lay in between. Germline CDR1 is WSHSY and CDR2 is SAAADI. CDR3 residues: CASSETPYGGSYEQYF. The DNA for the CDR3 is TGCGCCAGCAGTGAGACCCCCTATGGAGGCTCCTACGAGCAGTACTTC.

The rearrangement links TRBV18 to TRBJ2-5; tentative D call: TRBD1 (6 bases). This CDR3 comprises 14 residues. Trimming took off 0 bases at V and 2 bases at J, with 7 bases between the two ends. CDR1 KGHSH and CDR2 LQKENI come from the germline V gene. The CDR3 coding sequence is TGTGCCAGCTCACCACCGGACAGACAAGAGACCCAGTACTTC. It encodes CASSPPDRQETQYF.

This clone has just one count. This chain joins TRBV21-1 and TRBJ2-7; the tabulated D call, TRBD1, remains unverified against the DNA. TRBV21-1 is a documented pseudogene. The CDR3 spans 16 residues. This CDR3 is CASSNWGQGEPYEQYF. CDR3 nucleotides: TGTGCCAGCAGCAATTGGGGACAGGGAGAACCTTACGAGCAGTACTTC.

The chain recombines TRBV28 with TRBJ1-2, with D possibly being TRBD1 (5 bases). This CDR3 spans 12 amino acids. CDR1 is MDHEN and CDR2 is SYDVKM in the germline V gene. Trimming cost V 3 bases and J 3 bases, with 5 bases left between them. The CDR3 DNA is TGTGCCAGCAGTTTCAGGGACTATGGCTACACCTTC. Its protein is CASSFRDYGYTF.

The V and J genes are TRBV11-2 and TRBJ2-7, with 8 bases matching TRBD2. Looked up from germline, CDR1 is SGHAT and CDR2 is FQNNGV. The CDR3 length is 14 residues. V trimming: 5 bases; J trimming: 4 bases; junction bases outside the gene matches: 7. CDR3 residues: CASSPGGGNYEQYF. CDR3 coding DNA: TGTGCCAGCAGCCCCGGGGGGGGGAATTACGAGCAGTACTTC.

The table lists this clone with a count of one. The rearrangement joins TRBV27 to TRBJ2-1; D uncertain. V lost 3 bases to trimming and J lost 7 bases, with 7 bases between them. The germline CDR1 and CDR2 sequences are MNHEY and SMNVEV (reference sequence). CDR3 length equals 12 residues. CDR3 residues: CASSFSANEQFF. The CDR3 region has the DNA TGTGCCAGCAGTTTCAGTGCTAATGAGCAGTTCTTC.

This clone has more than one count but fewer than ten. The chain recombines TRBV5-6 with TRBJ2-7; TRBD1 aligns across 7 bases. Trimming cost V 4 bases and J 3 bases; bases outside gene matches: 10. The CDR3 covers 15 residues. Germline values: CDR1 SGHDT, CDR2 YYEEEE. CDR3 nucleotides: TGTGCCAGCAGCCTACAGGAGGCAGGGGGCTACGAGCAGTACTTC. Encoded protein: CASSLQEAGGYEQYF.

In this sample, this clone turned up a few times. V usage is TRBV4-1 and J usage is TRBJ2-1; the D gene is possibly TRBD1 (7 bases). Germline values: CDR1 MGHRA, CDR2 YSYEKL. This CDR3 has 14 residues. Trimming removed 3 bases from V and 8 bases from J, with 14 bases in between. In DNA, the CDR3 is TGCGCCAGCAGCCATGCAGGGGGGAGCGATGAGCAGTTCTTC. Residues: CASSHAGGSDEQFF.

J is TRBJ2-7 and V is TRBV6-5, with D possibly matching TRBD2 (5 bases). This CDR3 has 13 amino acids. Trimming cost V 2 bases and J 5 bases, with 10 bases left between them. From germline, CDR1 is MNHEY and CDR2 SVGAGI. CDR3 coding DNA: TGTGCCAGCAGTTACCCCCGAGGGAACGAGCAGTACTTC. Protein: CASSYPRGNEQYF.

The chain couples TRBV14 to TRBJ2-7; 10 nucleotides align to TRBD1. CDR1 and CDR2 (germline): SGHDN, FVKESK. Trimming took 4 bases from V and 4 from J; bases not matched to a gene: 4. This CDR3 contains 14 residues. CDR3 sequence reads: CASSLRDRGYEQYF. CDR3 DNA: TGTGCCAGCAGCCTACGGGACAGGGGTTACGAGCAGTACTTC.

This clone was observed a few times. This chain connects TRBV18 to TRBJ1-5; D is uncertain. V was pared by 6 bases and J by 0 bases, with 6 bases between. Per germline, CDR1 KGHSH and CDR2 LQKENI. The CDR3 extends over 13 amino acids. CDR3 sequence (DNA): TGTGCCAGCTCCGACTATAGCAATCAGCCCCAGCATTTT. It codes for CASSDYSNQPQHF.

The DNA for the CDR3 is TGTGCCAGCTGTCAAGGAAGGGGGAAGGGCACTGAAGCTTTCTTT. Encoded protein: CASCQGRGKGTEAFF. J is TRBJ1-1 and V is TRBV27, with D perhaps TRBD1 (6 bases). CDR1 is MNHEY and CDR2 is SMNVEV in the germline V gene (reference sequence). This CDR3 is 15 amino acids long. Trimming left V 8 bases short and J 4 bases short, with 20 bases between.

J is TRBJ2-1 and V is TRBV6-5, with TRBD2 as a possible D gene (6 bases). The CDR3 consists of 12 residues. The germline V gene encodes CDR1 MNHEY and CDR2 SVGAGI. Between the trimmed V and J ends, which lost 7 bases and 8 bases, there was a span of 12 bases. CDR3 loop: CASITSTDEQFF. CDR3 sequence (DNA): TGTGCCAGCATTACTAGCACCGATGAGCAGTTCTTC.

This chain links TRBV19 with TRBJ1-3; TRBD1 aligns across 8 bases. The CDR3 consists of 15 residues. The germline CDR1 and CDR2 sequences are LNHDA and SQIVND (reference sequence). The J segment lost 3 bases and the V segment lost 2 bases, leaving 3 bases of the junction unmatched. The DNA of the CDR3 is TGTGCCAGTAGTATATCAGGGGGCTTTGGAAACACCATATATTTT. Its translation: CASSISGGFGNTIYF. Together with reference TRBV19 and TRBJ1-3, the CDR3 gives the full variable domain: DGGITQSPKYLFRKEGQNVTLSCEQNLNHDAMYWYRQDPGQGLRLIYYSQIVNDFQKGDIAEGYSVSREKKESFPLTVTSAQKNPTAFYLCASSISGGFGNTIYFGEGSWLTVV.

The chain has TRBV7-6 and TRBJ2-1; D is uncertain. Germline lookup yields CDR1 SGHVS and CDR2 FNYEAQ. The CDR3 is made up of 12 amino acids. Deletions cut 2 bases from V and 6 bases from J, with 5 bases between. The CDR3 sequence: CASSLSRNEQFF. The CDR3 bases are TGTGCCAGCAGCTTATCCCGCAATGAGCAGTTCTTC.